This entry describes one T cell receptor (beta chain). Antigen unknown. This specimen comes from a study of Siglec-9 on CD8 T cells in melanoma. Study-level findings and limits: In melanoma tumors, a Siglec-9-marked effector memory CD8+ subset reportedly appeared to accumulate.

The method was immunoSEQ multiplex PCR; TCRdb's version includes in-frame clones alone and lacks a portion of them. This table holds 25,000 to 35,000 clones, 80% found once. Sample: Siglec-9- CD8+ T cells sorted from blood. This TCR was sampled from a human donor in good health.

This CDR3 reads CASSSAGTGVYEQYF. The DNA of the CDR3 is TGTGCCAGCAGCTCCGCCGGGACAGGGGTCTACGAGCAGTACTTC. The chain has TRBV5-6 and TRBJ2-7; 10 bases agree with TRBD1. The CDR3 covers 15 residues. V shed 3 bases, J shed 3 bases, and the junction held 6 bases outside the gene matches. The V gene's germline CDR1 is SGHDT and CDR2 YYEEEE.